Listed here is a single T cell receptor beta chain. These data are taken from a study of blood T cell repertoires in COVID-19. The overall study: Samples representing acute and convalescent COVID-19 were sourced from the United States, Italy and Spain. Sources were T cells, B-cell-depleted T cells, or PBMCs; the material itself was cDNA or gDNA.

V lost 7 bases and J 1 base, leaving 7 bases between the germline ends. The length of the CDR3 is 13 residues. In the original processing: Estimation of nucleated cell counts relied on the amplification of reference gene primers. Measured with immunoSEQ multiplex PCR; TCRdb has only the in-frame clones, and not every one. From that table come the V and J calls and clone size; the DNA was used to work out D and trimming. Altogether over 100,000 clones are present, less than 90% being singletons, with the ten largest covering roughly 4.6%. The specimen sequenced was peripheral blood. This clonotype originated in a human donor in a cohort sampled during active COVID-19. The chain links TRBV12-3 or TRBV12-4 to TRBJ2-2; possible D gene TRBD1, 5 bases. CDR3 protein: CASTGQNTGELFF. CDR3 DNA: TGTGCCAGCACTGGACAGAACACCGGGGAGCTGTTTTTT.